This record covers a single T cell receptor (beta chain). With a J-beta primer mix and a sample-barcoded 5' primer, a second PCR ran 7 to 11 cycles. Each CDR3 protein gets one entry after TCRdb re-called the 5' RACE reads with MiXCR. The profile shows around 850,000 distinct CDR3 sequences, around 36% of them singletons. The data were obtained in a study of blood T cells in healthy people across ages. Trimming removed 6 bases from V and 7 bases from J, with 21 bases in between. This CDR3 is built from 15 residues. From germline, CDR1 is DFQATT and CDR2 SNEGSKA (reference sequence). The clonotype was recovered from a man aged 18 to 29 in good health. Sequencing used blood. V gene TRBV20-1 combines with J gene TRBJ2-2, with D hard to call. The CDR3 loop reads CSAQRTEFKRGELFF. CDR3 DNA sequence: TGCAGTGCGCAAAGAACGGAATTTAAGCGCGGGGAGCTGTTTTTT.